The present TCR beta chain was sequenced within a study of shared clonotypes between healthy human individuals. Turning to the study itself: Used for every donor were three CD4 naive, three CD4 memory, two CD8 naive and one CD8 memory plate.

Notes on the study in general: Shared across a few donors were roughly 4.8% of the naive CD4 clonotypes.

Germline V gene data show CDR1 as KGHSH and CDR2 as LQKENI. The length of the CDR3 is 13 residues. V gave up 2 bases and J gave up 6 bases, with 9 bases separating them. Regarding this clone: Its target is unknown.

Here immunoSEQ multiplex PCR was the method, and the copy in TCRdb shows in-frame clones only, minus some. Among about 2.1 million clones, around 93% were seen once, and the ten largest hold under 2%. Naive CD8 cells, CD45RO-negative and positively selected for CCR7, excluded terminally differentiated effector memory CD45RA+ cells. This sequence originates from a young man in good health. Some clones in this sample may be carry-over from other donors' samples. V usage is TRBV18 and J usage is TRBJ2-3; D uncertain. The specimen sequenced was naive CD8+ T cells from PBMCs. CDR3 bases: TGTGCCAGCTCACCAACCGTGGCGGATACGCAGTATTTT. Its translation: CASSPTVADTQYF.